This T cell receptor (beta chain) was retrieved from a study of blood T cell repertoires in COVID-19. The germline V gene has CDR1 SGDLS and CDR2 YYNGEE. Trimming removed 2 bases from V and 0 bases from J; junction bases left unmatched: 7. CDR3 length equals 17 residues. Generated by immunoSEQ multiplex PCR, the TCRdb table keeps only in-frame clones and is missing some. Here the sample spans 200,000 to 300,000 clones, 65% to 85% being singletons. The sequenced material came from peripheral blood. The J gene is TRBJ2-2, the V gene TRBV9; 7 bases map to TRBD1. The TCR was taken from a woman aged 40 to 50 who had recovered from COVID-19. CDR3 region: CASSVQTGASNTGELFF. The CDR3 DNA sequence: TGTGCCAGCAGCGTTCAAACAGGGGCCTCGAACACCGGGGAGCTGTTTTTT.